The 24 T cell receptor beta chains below were found in one sample sequenced in a study of shared clonotypes between healthy human individuals. Method: immunoSEQ multiplex PCR; TCRdb's copy keeps in-frame clones and lacks some. The sample has about 2.4 million clones, approximately 94% seen once; the top ten hold roughly 0.15%. The sequenced sample consisted of naive CD4+ T cells sorted from blood. Subset of the sample: CD45RA+ positively selected. The receptors originated from a man in his late teens or twenties in good health.

The chain has TRBV30 and TRBJ2-5; 9 bases fit TRBD1. This CDR3 comprises 16 residues. The germline V gene encodes CDR1 GTSNPN and CDR2 SVGIG (reference sequence). The J segment lost 1 base and the V segment lost 2 bases, leaving 8 bases of the junction unmatched. The CDR3 DNA reads TGTGCCTGGAGTCCTACAGGGACAGGGCTCCAAGAGACCCAGTACTTC. This translates into CAWSPTGTGLQETQYF.

The chain has TRBV6-5 and TRBJ1-2, with 8 positions matching TRBD1. This CDR3 comprises 13 residues. The ends lost 5 bases at V and 7 bases at J; junction bases unmatched: 6. Germline CDR1 is MNHEY and CDR2 is SVGAGI. CDR3 region: CASSDRGFSGYTF. The CDR3 bases are TGTGCCAGCAGTGACAGGGGTTTTAGTGGCTACACCTTC.

This clone was picked up a small number of times. The chain has TRBV28 and TRBJ1-6, with 8 nucleotides matching TRBD1. Trimming took 6 bases from V and 10 from J; bases not matched to a gene: 11. The CDR3 contains 15 residues. CDR1 is MDHEN, CDR2 SYDVKM, per germline. The CDR3 nucleotides are TGTGCCAGCAGCGAAAGACAGGGGAGGTTCTCACCCCTCCACTTT. It is translated as CASSERQGRFSPLHF.

The rearrangement links TRBV6-1 to TRBJ1-5; possible D gene TRBD1, 5 bases. This CDR3 comprises 15 residues. The V end lost 2 bases, the J end lost 7 bases, and 15 bases lay between the germline ends. The germline CDR1 and CDR2 sequences are MNHNS and SASEGT. The CDR3 coding sequence is TGTGCCAGCAGTGAATCCCTGGCAGGGAAACAGCCCCAGCATTTT. This sequence encodes CASSESLAGKQPQHF.

This chain connects TRBV6-6 to TRBJ2-7; possibly TRBD2 for D (5 bases). The germline V gene encodes CDR1 MNHNY and CDR2 SVGAGI (reference sequence). Trimming removed 2 bases from V and 7 bases from J, with 18 bases in between. This CDR3 region has 15 residues. CDR3: CASSYRRTPLREQYF. In DNA form, the CDR3 reads TGTGCCAGCAGTTACCGCAGGACTCCCCTCCGTGAGCAGTACTTC.

The V gene is TRBV2, the J gene TRBJ2-3; possible D gene TRBD2, 6 bases. The CDR3 loop spans 13 amino acids. In germline, CDR1 is SNHLY, CDR2 FYNNEI. Trimming removed 7 bases from V and 6 bases from J, with 14 bases in between. CDR3 protein: CASTWGGEDTQYF. In nucleotides, the CDR3 is TGTGCCAGCACGTGGGGCGGGGAGGATACGCAGTATTTT.

The chain has TRBV13 and TRBJ1-2, with 7 bases identical to TRBD1. The CDR3 length is 16 residues. In germline, CDR1 is PRHDT, CDR2 FYEKMQ (reference sequence). Trimming took 3 bases from V and 4 from J; bases not matched to a gene: 11. The CDR3 coding sequence is TGTGCCAGCAGCTTCTTAGGCCGGACAGGCGTCTATGGCTACACCTTC. Encoded protein: CASSFLGRTGVYGYTF.

This clone appeared a few times. The sample carries other DNA sequences with the same CDR3. The chain couples TRBV7-8 to TRBJ1-4; D remains ambiguous. V lost 3 bases to trimming and J lost 7 bases, with 3 bases between them. The CDR3 contains 11 residues. Germline CDR1 is SGHVS and CDR2 is FQNEAQ. CDR3 residues: CASSFGEKLFF. The CDR3 DNA follows: TGTGCCAGCAGCTTTGGTGAAAAACTGTTTTTT.

V usage is TRBV18 and J usage is TRBJ2-2; a possible D gene is TRBD1 (5 bases). Per germline, CDR1 KGHSH and CDR2 LQKENI. The V end was cut by 3 bases, the J end by 1 base, with 12 bases between. The CDR3 consists of 16 residues. The CDR3 region is CASSPVRGLNTGELFF. CDR3 DNA: TGTGCCAGCTCACCCGTAAGGGGCCTGAACACCGGGGAGCTGTTTTTT.

The rearrangement uses TRBV10-3 and TRBJ2-1, with TRBD2 matching over 13 bases. V was pared by 5 bases and J by 6 bases, with 4 bases of the junction left unmatched. In germline, CDR1 is ENHRY, CDR2 SYGVKD. The CDR3 runs to 15 residues. CDR3 nucleotides: TGTGCCATCAGTCACTGGACTAGCGGGAGCAATGAGCAGTTCTTC. Amino acid sequence: CAISHWTSGSNEQFF.

Turning to this clone: Other DNA sequences in this specimen translate into the identical CDR3. V is TRBV30 and J is TRBJ2-3; TRBD1 aligns across 10 bases. Germline V gene lookup returns CDR1 GTSNPN and CDR2 SVGIG (reference sequence). The CDR3 runs 13 residues. V lost 3 bases, J lost 3 bases, and 0 bases stayed unmatched. The CDR3 region has the DNA TGTGCCTGGAGGGGACAGGGGACAGATACGCAGTATTTT. This gives the protein CAWRGQGTDTQYF.

V and J are TRBV5-1 and TRBJ2-3; 11 bases match TRBD2. Germline assignment: CDR1 SGHRS and CDR2 YFSETQ. This CDR3 has 15 amino acids. Trimming cost V 7 bases and J 4 bases; bases outside gene matches: 8. The CDR3 protein is CASCRLAGGADTQYF. CDR3 sequence (DNA): TGCGCCAGCTGCCGTCTAGCGGGAGGAGCAGATACGCAGTATTTT.

The chain recombines TRBV5-1 with TRBJ1-2; possible D gene TRBD1, 5 bases. This CDR3 is built from 17 residues. The germline V and J ends were trimmed by 4 bases and 0 bases, with 19 bases remaining between them. Germline loops: CDR1 SGHRS, CDR2 YFSETQ. The CDR3 sequence: CASSQPDQGHSNYGYTF. For the CDR3, the DNA is TGCGCCAGCAGCCAGCCCGATCAGGGTCACTCTAACTATGGCTACACCTTC. Full variable domain (remainder filled in from reference TRBV5-1 and TRBJ1-2): KAGVTQTPRYLIKTRGQQVTLSCSPISGHRSVSWYQQTPGQGLQFLFEYFSETQRNKGNFPGRFSGRQFSNSRSEMNVSTLELGDSALYLCASSQPDQGHSNYGYTFGSGTRLTVV.

This chain links TRBV20-1 with TRBJ2-1, with a tentative D call TRBD1 (5 bases). Germline CDR1 reads DFQATT; CDR2 reads SNEGSKA (reference sequence). The CDR3 is 10 amino acids. V was cut by 5 bases and J by 11 bases, with 10 bases left in between. The CDR3 DNA sequence: TGCAGTGCTTTACAGGCACAGCAGTTCTTC. Its translation is CSALQAQQFF.

This clone was found once. The chain employs TRBV4-1 and TRBJ1-1, with D hard to call. This CDR3 region has 14 residues. The germline V gene has CDR1 MGHRA and CDR2 YSYEKL. The V end was cut by 1 base, the J end by 0 bases, with 6 bases between. CDR3 coding DNA: TGCGCCAGCAGCCAAGTTATCATGAACACTGAAGCTTTCTTT. As protein: CASSQVIMNTEAFF.

A word on this clone: The same CDR3 is also encoded by other DNA sequences in this sample. The chain has TRBV7-9 and TRBJ1-4; D not certain. Trimming cost V 1 base and J 1 base, with 7 bases left between them. Germline CDR1 SEHNR, CDR2 FQNEAQ (reference sequence). The CDR3 covers 15 residues. Here the CDR3 reads CASSLGDRTNEKLFF. The CDR3, as DNA: TGTGCCAGCAGCTTAGGGGATCGAACTAATGAAAAACTGTTTTTT.

The chain recombines TRBV19 with TRBJ1-5; 7 positions match TRBD1. Trimming at V came to 7 bases and at J to 7 bases, leaving 13 bases not matched to a gene. Germline V gives CDR1 LNHDA, CDR2 SQIVND (reference sequence). The CDR3 covers 15 residues. CDR3 nucleotide sequence: TGTGCCAGTAAGGTCATTGAGGGGGCATGGCAGCCCCAGCATTTT. It yields the protein CASKVIEGAWQPQHF.

The CDR3 is CASSEDTSGGPNTYEQYF. The CDR3 DNA follows: TGTGCCAGCAGTGAAGATACTAGCGGGGGCCCAAATACCTACGAGCAGTACTTC. The chain couples TRBV6-1 to TRBJ2-7; 11 nucleotides agree with TRBD2. The CDR3 runs to 18 residues. Germline-derived CDR1 and CDR2 are MNHNS and SASEGT. V was pared by 1 base and J by 2 bases, with 10 bases of the junction left unmatched.

With regard to this clone: In the same sample, other DNA sequences code for this CDR3. The CDR3 protein is CASSPAGGSGNTIYF. In DNA form, the CDR3 reads TGTGCCAGCTCACCTGCGGGGGGTTCTGGAAACACCATATATTTT. The genes are TRBV18 and TRBJ1-3; D may be TRBD1 (5 bases). Germline V gene data show CDR1 as KGHSH and CDR2 as LQKENI. Trimming removed 3 bases from V and 1 base from J, with 10 bases in between. The CDR3 totals 15 residues.

This clone was seen just once. V is TRBV7-2 and J is TRBJ1-5; tentative D call: TRBD1 (6 bases). CDR1 is SGHTA, CDR2 FQGNSA, per germline. V lost 1 base, J lost 4 bases, and 11 bases lay in between. This CDR3 contains 15 residues. CDR3 sequence reads: CASSLEGDRNQPQHF. As DNA, the CDR3 is TGTGCCAGCAGCTTAGAGGGGGACCGGAATCAGCCCCAGCATTTT.

CDR3 sequence (DNA): TGTGCCTGGTTCCAGGGGGGAGGCTACACCTTC. This gives the protein CAWFQGGGYTF. The genes are TRBV30 and TRBJ1-2; TRBD1 matches at 7 bases. Trimming cost V 5 bases and J 8 bases; bases outside gene matches: 5. CDR3 size: 11 residues. Germline lookup yields CDR1 GTSNPN and CDR2 SVGIG (reference sequence).

The genes are TRBV5-1 and TRBJ2-7, with 10 bases that match TRBD2. Trimming took 4 bases from V and 2 from J; bases not matched to a gene: 6. This CDR3 is 15 amino acids long. In germline, CDR1 is SGHRS, CDR2 YFSETQ. CDR3 protein: CASSPGTSVTYEQYF. For the CDR3, the DNA is TGCGCCAGCAGCCCCGGGACTAGCGTAACCTACGAGCAGTACTTC.

This clone was observed once. The V and J genes are TRBV6-4 and TRBJ2-3, with 9 bases matching TRBD1. CDR1 and CDR2 from the germline V gene are MRHNA and SNTAGT. This CDR3 has 14 residues. Losses at the gene ends were 4 bases for V and 2 bases for J; bases not matched to a gene: 1. In DNA, the CDR3 is TGTGCCAGCAGTGGGACAGGGGACACAGATACGCAGTATTTT. It translates to CASSGTGDTDTQYF.

The chain links TRBV19 to TRBJ2-6, with 7 bases aligning to TRBD1. This CDR3 is 16 amino acids long. Germline-derived CDR1 and CDR2 are LNHDA and SQIVND (reference sequence). V shed 7 bases and J 0 bases; nucleotides not matched to a gene: 6. Written as DNA, the CDR3 is TGTGCCAGTAAACGGGACAGCGCCTCTGGGGCCAACGTCCTGACTTTC. It translates to CASKRDSASGANVLTF.